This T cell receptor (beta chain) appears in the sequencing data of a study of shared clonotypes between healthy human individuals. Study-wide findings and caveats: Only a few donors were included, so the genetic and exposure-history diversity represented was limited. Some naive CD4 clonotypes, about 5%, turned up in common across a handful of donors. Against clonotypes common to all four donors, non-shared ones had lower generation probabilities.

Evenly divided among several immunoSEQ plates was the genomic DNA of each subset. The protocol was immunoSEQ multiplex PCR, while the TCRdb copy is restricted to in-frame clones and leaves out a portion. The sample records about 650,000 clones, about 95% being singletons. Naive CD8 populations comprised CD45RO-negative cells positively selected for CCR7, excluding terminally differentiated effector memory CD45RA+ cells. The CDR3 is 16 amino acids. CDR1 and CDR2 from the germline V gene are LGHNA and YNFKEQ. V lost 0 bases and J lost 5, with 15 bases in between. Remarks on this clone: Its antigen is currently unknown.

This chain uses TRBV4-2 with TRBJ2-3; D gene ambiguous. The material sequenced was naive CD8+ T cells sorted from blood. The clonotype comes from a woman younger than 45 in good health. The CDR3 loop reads CASSQEGLVSGDTQYF. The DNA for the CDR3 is TGTGCCAGCAGCCAAGAGGGTCTAGTGTCGGGAGATACGCAGTATTTT.